Given below is one T cell receptor (beta chain) in context. Its target is unknown. The data originate from a study of OX40 agonist ivuxolimab in advanced cancers. Study details: Aged roughly 23 to 79 with a mean of approximately 60 years, they were around 83% male.

Drawing of blood for sampling happened at baseline, at cycle 4 day 1, and at cycle 7 day 1. Method: immunoSEQ multiplex PCR; TCRdb's copy keeps in-frame clones and lacks some. This repertoire shows around 70,000 clones, 85% found once; its top ten account for approximately 3.7%. Points from the study as a whole: Some nonresponders additionally presented with little normalized T-cell clonal expansion.

Trimming removed 0 bases from V and 5 bases from J, with 9 bases in between. The V gene's germline CDR1 is SGHKS and CDR2 YYEKEE (reference sequence). This CDR3 is built from 15 residues. The clonotype was recovered from an adult with an advanced solid tumor such as melanoma, head and neck, liver or kidney cancer. Here the sequenced sample was CD4+ or CD8+ T cells sorted from blood, taken in a trial of the OX40 agonist ivuxolimab. The chain combines TRBV5-5 with TRBJ1-6; D call uncertain. CDR3 nucleotide sequence: TGTGCCAGCAGCTTGGGGGTACTAAATAATTCACCCCTCCACTTT. This gives the protein CASSLGVLNNSPLHF.